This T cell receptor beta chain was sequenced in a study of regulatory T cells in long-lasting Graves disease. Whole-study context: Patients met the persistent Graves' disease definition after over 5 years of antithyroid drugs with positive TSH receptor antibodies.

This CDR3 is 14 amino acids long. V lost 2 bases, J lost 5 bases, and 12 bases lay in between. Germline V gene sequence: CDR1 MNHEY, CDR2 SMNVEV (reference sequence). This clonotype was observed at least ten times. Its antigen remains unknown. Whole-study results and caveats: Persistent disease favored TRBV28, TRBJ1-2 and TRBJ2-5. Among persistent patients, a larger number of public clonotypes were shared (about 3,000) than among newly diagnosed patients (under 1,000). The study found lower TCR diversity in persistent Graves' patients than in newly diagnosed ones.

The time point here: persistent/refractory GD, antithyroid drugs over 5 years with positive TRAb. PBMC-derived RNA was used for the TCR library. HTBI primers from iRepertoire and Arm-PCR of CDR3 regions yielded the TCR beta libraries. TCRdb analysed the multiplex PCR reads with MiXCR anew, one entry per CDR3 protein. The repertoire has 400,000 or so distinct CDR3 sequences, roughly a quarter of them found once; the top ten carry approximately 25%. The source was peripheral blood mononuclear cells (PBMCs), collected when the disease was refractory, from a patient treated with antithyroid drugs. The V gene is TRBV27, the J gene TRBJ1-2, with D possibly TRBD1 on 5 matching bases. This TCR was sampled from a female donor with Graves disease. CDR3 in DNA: TGTGCCAGCAGTTTAAAGGACATGGGGTATGGCTACACCTTC. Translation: CASSLKDMGYGYTF.